This paragraph covers one TCR beta chain sequence. The antigen remains unidentified. These data are taken from a study of cytomegalovirus exposure and HLA in healthy donors. General study results and limits: The tendency of first-cohort TCR clusters to co-occur in the 110 or so validation repertoires emerged from a later analysis.

The donors were in the approximately 130-subject validation cohort; that cohort was separate from the roughly 700-subject first cohort. The protocol was immunoSEQ multiplex PCR, while the TCRdb copy is restricted to in-frame clones and leaves out a portion. The data contain about 180,000 clones, roughly 86% of them seen just once; the ten biggest clones take up less than 3.5%. The TCR originated in a man younger than 35 in good health and CMV-seropositive. Sequences were obtained from PBMCs.

The CDR3 protein is CASSLGFGGRAGELFF. The CDR3 DNA reads as TGTGCCAGCAGCTTAGGATTCGGGGGAAGGGCCGGGGAGCTGTTTTTT. The J gene is TRBJ2-2, the V gene TRBV7-2, with D tentatively TRBD2 (6 bases). Trimming took 1 base from V and 6 from J, leaving 15 bases between them. Germline V gene lookup returns CDR1 SGHTA and CDR2 FQGNSA. The CDR3 runs to 16 residues. Drawing the rest from reference TRBV7-2 and TRBJ2-2, the complete variable domain is GAGVSQSPSNKVTEKGKDVELRCDPISGHTALYWYRQSLGQGLEFLIYFQGNSAPDKSGLPSDRFSAERTGGSVSTLTIQRTQQEDSAVYLCASSLGFGGRAGELFFGEGSRLTVL.